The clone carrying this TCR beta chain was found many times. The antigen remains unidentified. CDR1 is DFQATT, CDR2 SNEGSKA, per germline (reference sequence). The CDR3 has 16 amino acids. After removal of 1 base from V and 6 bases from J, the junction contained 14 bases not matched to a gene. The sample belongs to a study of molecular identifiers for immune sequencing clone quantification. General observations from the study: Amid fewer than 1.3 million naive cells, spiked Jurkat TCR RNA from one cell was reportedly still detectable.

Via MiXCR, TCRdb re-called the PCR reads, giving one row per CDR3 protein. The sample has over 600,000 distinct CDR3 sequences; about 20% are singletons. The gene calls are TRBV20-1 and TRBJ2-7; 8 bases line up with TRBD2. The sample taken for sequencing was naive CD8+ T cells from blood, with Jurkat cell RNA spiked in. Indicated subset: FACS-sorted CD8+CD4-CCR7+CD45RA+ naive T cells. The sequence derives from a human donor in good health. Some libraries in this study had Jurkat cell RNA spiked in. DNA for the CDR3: TGCAGTGCTAGAGCTTATGGGACTAGTTTGGATAGCGAGCAGTACTTC. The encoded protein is CSARAYGTSLDSEQYF.